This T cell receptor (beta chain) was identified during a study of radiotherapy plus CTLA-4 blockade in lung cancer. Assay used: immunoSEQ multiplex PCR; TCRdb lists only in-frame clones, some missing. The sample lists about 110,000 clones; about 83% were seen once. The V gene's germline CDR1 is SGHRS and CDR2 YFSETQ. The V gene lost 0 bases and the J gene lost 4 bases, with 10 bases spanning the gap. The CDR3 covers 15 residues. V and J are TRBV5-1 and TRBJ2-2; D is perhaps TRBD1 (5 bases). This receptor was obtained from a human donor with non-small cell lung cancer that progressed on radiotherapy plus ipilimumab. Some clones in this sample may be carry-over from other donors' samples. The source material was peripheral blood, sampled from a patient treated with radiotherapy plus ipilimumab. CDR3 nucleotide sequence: TGCGCCAGCAGCTTGGTCCGTCAGGGCACCGGGGAGCTGTTTTTT. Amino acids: CASSLVRQGTGELFF.